This T cell receptor (beta chain) was recorded in a study of blood T cell repertoires in COVID-19. Measured with immunoSEQ multiplex PCR; TCRdb has only the in-frame clones, and not every one. The data show 250,000 or so clones, with 80% to 90% seen just once and 3% held by the top ten. The CDR3 covers 13 residues. V shed 8 bases, J shed 1 base, and the junction held 4 bases outside the gene matches. The receptor was isolated from a woman in her twenties or thirties with active or convalescent COVID-19. The sequenced sample was peripheral blood. V and J are TRBV12-3 or TRBV12-4 and TRBJ1-1, with TRBD1 identical over 7 bases. The CDR3 here is CASRTGANTEAFF. CDR3 DNA sequence: TGTGCCAGCCGGACAGGAGCGAACACTGAAGCTTTCTTT.